One sample yielded the 20 T cell receptor beta chains listed below, sequenced in a study of cytomegalovirus exposure and HLA in healthy donors. PCR primers comprised 60 Vbeta and 13 Jbeta primers. Here immunoSEQ multiplex PCR was the method, and the copy in TCRdb shows in-frame clones only, minus some. Of 100,000 to 150,000 clones listed, roughly 83% are singletons. The sample taken for sequencing was PBMCs. Receptor source: a man aged 18 to 30 in good health and CMV-seropositive.

This clone came up once. The chain uses TRBV15 and TRBJ2-5; 7 nucleotides line up with TRBD2. The last part of the DNA fits TRBJ2-7 better; the J call may be wrong. The CDR3 is 13 amino acids. Looked up from germline, CDR1 is LNHNV and CDR2 is YYDKDF (reference sequence). CDR3 protein: CATSRGLANEQYF. The DNA of the CDR3 is TGTGCCACCAGCAGAGGACTAGCTAACGAGCAGTACTTC.

This sequence joins TRBV7-8 and TRBJ2-3; D ambiguous. The germline V and J ends were trimmed by 5 bases and 4 bases, with 13 bases remaining between them. The CDR3 has 14 residues. Germline V CDR1 and CDR2: SGHVS, FQNEAQ. The CDR3 spells CASSTVVVSDTQYF. The CDR3 nucleotides read TGTGCCAGCAGCACAGTGGTAGTTTCAGATACGCAGTATTTT.

This clone has only a few counts. J is TRBJ1-6 and V is TRBV6-1; no firm D call. From germline, CDR1 is MNHNS and CDR2 SASEGT. The germline V and J ends were trimmed by 2 bases and 9 bases, with 11 bases remaining between them. This CDR3 has 14 amino acids. CDR3 nucleotides: TGTGCCAGCAGTGAACGGTATAAGCTTTCACCCCTCCACTTT. It codes for CASSERYKLSPLHF.

The rearrangement joins TRBV7-2 to TRBJ2-3; the D is unclear. This CDR3 contains 14 residues. Per germline, CDR1 SGHTA and CDR2 FQGNSA. Trimming cost V 3 bases and J 6 bases, with 13 bases left between them. DNA for the CDR3: TGTGCCAGCAGCTTGCCAAAGAGTTTGGATACGCAGTATTTT. Translating gives CASSLPKSLDTQYF.

V gene TRBV6-6 combines with J gene TRBJ2-5; 7 bases are a match to TRBD1. The CDR3 contains 14 residues. Trimming took 7 bases from V and 4 from J; bases not matched to a gene: 9. Germline V gene lookup returns CDR1 MNHNY and CDR2 SVGAGI (reference sequence). CDR3 in DNA: TGTGCCAGCACCACGACAGGGTCGGGAGAGACCCAGTACTTC. Encoded protein: CASTTTGSGETQYF.

The chain links TRBV9 to TRBJ1-2, with a possible D match to TRBD1 (5 bases). The CDR3 totals 14 residues. Germline values: CDR1 SGDLS, CDR2 YYNGEE. The V end was cut by 0 bases, the J end by 8 bases, with 14 bases between. The CDR3 sequence is CASSVGGGGAGYTF. CDR3 DNA: TGTGCCAGCAGCGTAGGGGGAGGCGGGGCCGGCTACACCTTC.

The genes are TRBV6-5 and TRBJ2-5; 7 bases fit TRBD2. The V gene end was trimmed by 8 bases and the J gene end by 5 bases; junction bases not matched to a gene: 8. Germline CDR1 reads MNHEY; CDR2 reads SVGAGI. This CDR3 is 13 amino acids long. The CDR3 coding sequence is TGTGCCAGCTCCCTTGGGAGGGTGGAGACCCAGTACTTC. Encoded protein: CASSLGRVETQYF.

The CDR3 bases are TGTGCCAGCAGTACCACAGGGTCGGGAAACACCATATATTTT. It translates to CASSTTGSGNTIYF. The rearrangement joins TRBV28 to TRBJ1-3; D perhaps matches TRBD1 (6 bases). Germline CDR1 MDHEN, CDR2 SYDVKM. The CDR3 loop spans 14 amino acids. Deletions cut 5 bases from V and 4 bases from J, with 12 bases between. Full variable domain (rest looked up from reference TRBV28 and TRBJ1-3): DVKVTQSSRYLVKRTGEKVFLECVQDMDHENMFWYRQDPGLGLRLIYFSYDVKMKEKGDIPEGYSVSREKKERFSLILESASTNQTSMYLCASSTTGSGNTIYFGEGSWLTVV.

The chain carries TRBV7-9 and TRBJ2-3, with 10 nucleotides matching TRBD2. CDR3 length equals 17 residues. The germline CDR1 and CDR2 sequences are SEHNR and FQNEAQ (reference sequence). J was trimmed by 6 bases and V by 3 bases; bases with no gene match: 12. The CDR3 is CASSFVAGGLDPDTQYF. The CDR3, as DNA: TGTGCCAGCAGCTTTGTAGCGGGGGGCCTCGACCCGGATACGCAGTATTTT.

The rearrangement links TRBV2 to TRBJ2-2; D may be TRBD1 (6 bases). The germline CDR1 and CDR2 sequences are SNHLY and FYNNEI. With 6 bases removed from V and 1 base from J, the gap between germline ends came to 12 bases. This CDR3 is built from 15 residues. CDR3 nucleotides: TGTGCCAGCAGCGCGGAACAGGGGAACACCGGGGAGCTGTTTTTT. Translating it yields CASSAEQGNTGELFF.

This chain joins TRBV30 and TRBJ2-7; weak D call: TRBD2 (5 bases). CDR3 length: 13 residues. V lost 0 bases and J 1 base, leaving 7 bases between the germline ends. Germline V CDR1 and CDR2: GTSNPN, SVGIG (reference sequence). The CDR3 region is CAWSVSGSYEQYF. The CDR3 bases are TGTGCCTGGAGTGTATCGGGGTCCTACGAGCAGTACTTC.

The chain recombines TRBV10-3 with TRBJ1-2, with 9 bases that match TRBD1. The J segment lost 12 bases and the V segment lost 0 bases, leaving 8 bases of the junction unmatched. The CDR3 has 14 residues. Germline CDR1 and CDR2: ENHRY and SYGVKD. The CDR3 sequence: CAISESGTGIIDTF. The CDR3 DNA follows: TGTGCCATCAGTGAGTCCGGGACAGGGATTATCGACACCTTC.

V gene TRBV18 combines with J gene TRBJ1-5, with D tentatively TRBD1 (5 bases). Germline V gene lookup returns CDR1 KGHSH and CDR2 LQKENI. The V end was cut by 2 bases, the J end by 4 bases, with 9 bases between. The CDR3 covers 14 residues. CDR3 nucleotide sequence: TGTGCCAGCTCACCAGGGACTGATAATCAGCCCCAGCATTTT. Translation gives CASSPGTDNQPQHF.

Note on this clone: A read error likely explains this, since a far larger clone differs by one base. This rearrangement joins TRBV18 to TRBJ2-2; 7 bases line up with TRBD1. V gave up 6 bases and J gave up 2 bases; unmatched junction bases: 6. Germline V gives CDR1 KGHSH, CDR2 LQKENI. The CDR3 has 15 residues. CDR3 sequence: CASSLRDSNTGELFF. The CDR3 DNA is TGTGCCAGCTCCCTCCGGGACAGCAACACCGGGGAGCTGTTTTTT.

J is TRBJ2-3 and V is TRBV9; D remains ambiguous. CDR3 length: 14 amino acids. Deletions cut 0 bases from V and 3 bases from J, with 8 bases between. Germline CDR1 SGDLS, CDR2 YYNGEE. The CDR3: CASSVDLGTDTQYF. For the CDR3, the DNA is TGTGCCAGCAGCGTAGATCTCGGGACAGATACGCAGTATTTT.

The J gene is TRBJ2-1, the V gene TRBV6-1; 8 bases map to TRBD2. V was pared by 7 bases and J by 5 bases, with 10 bases of the junction left unmatched. Germline CDR1 is MNHNS and CDR2 is SASEGT. The CDR3 runs 15 residues. As DNA, the CDR3 is TGTGCCAGCAACAAGCGGGGGAGCGGTGACAATGAGCAGTTCTTC. Translation gives CASNKRGSGDNEQFF.

The chain couples TRBV4-1 to TRBJ2-5; D unresolved. The germline V and J ends were trimmed by 0 bases and 5 bases, with 16 bases remaining between them. CDR3 length equals 16 residues. Germline values: CDR1 MGHRA, CDR2 YSYEKL. The CDR3 loop reads CASSQDRAVIGETQYF. DNA for the CDR3: TGCGCCAGCAGCCAAGATCGAGCTGTTATCGGGGAGACCCAGTACTTC.

V and J are TRBV19 and TRBJ2-7, with TRBD1 matching 8 bases. The V gene's germline CDR1 is LNHDA and CDR2 SQIVND (reference sequence). V dropped 3 bases and J dropped 5; count of bases not matched to a gene: 3. The CDR3 is made up of 13 amino acids. CDR3 sequence reads: CASSIGQGDEQYF. The DNA for the CDR3 is TGTGCCAGTAGTATTGGACAGGGTGACGAGCAGTACTTC.

This rearrangement joins TRBV7-6 to TRBJ2-7, with D possibly being TRBD2 (7 bases). The V and J ends lost 5 bases and 2 bases respectively, with 28 bases between them. Per the germline V gene, CDR1 is SGHVS and CDR2 is FNYEAQ. This CDR3 region has 19 residues. The CDR3 DNA sequence: TGTGCCAGCAGCCCCTTTGGGGGGGGGACACTTATGGGGGCCTACGAGCAGTACTTC. This sequence encodes CASSPFGGGTLMGAYEQYF. Complete variable domain (other parts from reference TRBV7-6 and TRBJ2-7): GAGVSQSPRYKVTKRGQDVALRCDPISGHVSLYWYRQALGQGPEFLTYFNYEAQQDKSGLPNDRFSAERPEGSISTLTIQRTEQRDSAMYRCASSPFGGGTLMGAYEQYFGPGTRLTVT.

The CDR3 spells CASSLGLAGGTGDTQYF. The DNA of the CDR3 is TGCGCCAGCAGCTTGGGACTAGCGGGGGGGACAGGCGATACGCAGTATTTT. The chain is built from TRBV5-1 and TRBJ2-3; 14 bases align to TRBD2. CDR1 is SGHRS, CDR2 YFSETQ, per germline. The CDR3 is 17 residues long. With V trimmed by 0 bases and J by 6 bases, 6 bases remained unmatched.